This is a list of T cell receptor beta chains from one sample in a study of blood T cell repertoires in COVID-19. Clones were sequenced by immunoSEQ multiplex PCR, and TCRdb holds only the in-frame ones, with some missing. The repertoire holds 110,000 or so clones, with 81% as singletons. Sequencing was done on a sample of peripheral blood. The receptor set was obtained from a man aged 50-59 years with acute or convalescent COVID-19. Both conserved end residues are part of each CDR3. Fields, in order: V gene, J gene, clone size, CDR3 protein. Some rows mark clone size as missing; the rest say once, few, many or name a class of expanded clone.

V gene: TRBV5-5; J gene: TRBJ1-5; clone size: -; CDR3 protein: CASATGLSGNQPQHF
V gene: TRBV7-6; J gene: TRBJ1-1; clone size: -; CDR3 protein: CASSLSRAGLGTEAFF
V gene: TRBV7-3; J gene: TRBJ2-4; clone size: once; CDR3 protein: CASSLAGRGNIQYF
V gene: TRBV19; J gene: TRBJ2-3; clone size: -; CDR3 protein: CASSAQGGGGSDTQYF
V gene: TRBV7-2; J gene: TRBJ2-5; clone size: once; CDR3 protein: CASSLGPRETQYF
V gene: TRBV2; J gene: TRBJ1-1; clone size: -; CDR3 protein: CASIRGGNTEAFF
V gene: TRBV19; J gene: TRBJ1-5; clone size: -; CDR3 protein: CASSNLQVSNQPQHF
V gene: TRBV5-4; J gene: TRBJ2-7; clone size: few; CDR3 protein: CASSLRTGIEQYF
V gene: TRBV10-1; J gene: TRBJ1-2; clone size: -; CDR3 protein: CASRNTPPLDGYTF
V gene: TRBV30; J gene: TRBJ1-2; clone size: -; CDR3 protein: CACVPDRGVGYTF
V gene: TRBV19; J gene: TRBJ1-6; clone size: -; CDR3 protein: CASSTGVLDSPLHF
V gene: TRBV6-5; J gene: TRBJ1-1; clone size: few; CDR3 protein: CASSRGQDTEAFF
V gene: TRBV4-1; J gene: TRBJ2-2; clone size: few; CDR3 protein: CASSQTWPFTGELFF
V gene: TRBV28; J gene: TRBJ1-4; clone size: -; CDR3 protein: CASSFLRQGRPGKLFF
V gene: TRBV28; J gene: TRBJ1-1; clone size: -; CDR3 protein: CASSFGGWTEAFF
V gene: TRBV6-1; J gene: TRBJ2-7; clone size: -; CDR3 protein: CASSEVTGTGTHEQYF
V gene: TRBV4-2; J gene: TRBJ2-1; clone size: -; CDR3 protein: CASSLPLLRGGYNEQFF
V gene: TRBV11-2; J gene: TRBJ1-4; clone size: -; CDR3 protein: CASSPRGWGEKLFF
V gene: TRBV4-1; J gene: TRBJ2-1; clone size: -; CDR3 protein: CASSPSLSGGGAYNEQFF
V gene: TRBV5-1; J gene: TRBJ1-2; clone size: once; CDR3 protein: CASSLAEARGYTF
V gene: TRBV5-1; J gene: TRBJ1-3; clone size: once; CDR3 protein: CASSTGTDLNTIYF
V gene: TRBV21-1; J gene: TRBJ1-2; clone size: -; CDR3 protein: CASRPGGFHPYGYTF
V gene: TRBV5-5; J gene: TRBJ2-5; clone size: -; CDR3 protein: CASSSTLAGGQETQYF
V gene: TRBV28; J gene: TRBJ1-4; clone size: -; CDR3 protein: CASSIDSDRAIVYRKLFF
V gene: TRBV9; J gene: TRBJ2-7; clone size: -; CDR3 protein: CASSVAPTASSYEQYF
V gene: TRBV13; J gene: TRBJ2-7; clone size: -; CDR3 protein: CASSPSGTGRYEQYF
V gene: TRBV6-5; J gene: TRBJ2-7; clone size: -; CDR3 protein: CASRRDGAGTYEQYF
V gene: TRBV29-1; J gene: TRBJ2-1; clone size: -; CDR3 protein: CSAPIPGLTDSEQFF
V gene: TRBV9; J gene: TRBJ2-3; clone size: -; CDR3 protein: CASSTGTTDTDTQYF
V gene: TRBV19; J gene: TRBJ1-5; clone size: -; CDR3 protein: CASSISGSNQPQHF
V gene: TRBV6-5; J gene: TRBJ2-2; clone size: -; CDR3 protein: CASTRTPRHGELFF
V gene: TRBV10-3; J gene: TRBJ2-3; clone size: -; CDR3 protein: CAISGNKGQGQTDTQYF
V gene: TRBV4-2; J gene: TRBJ1-6; clone size: few; CDR3 protein: CASSAREGEGSPLHF
V gene: TRBV20-1; J gene: TRBJ2-1; clone size: few; CDR3 protein: CSASETSGGSEQFF
V gene: TRBV4-1; J gene: TRBJ1-6; clone size: many; CDR3 protein: CASSLAGQGGSPLHF
V gene: TRBV27; J gene: TRBJ2-3; clone size: -; CDR3 protein: CASSSTGGGTDTQYF
V gene: TRBV11-2; J gene: TRBJ2-1; clone size: -; CDR3 protein: CASSTDSSYNEQFF
V gene: TRBV21-1; J gene: TRBJ2-7; clone size: -; CDR3 protein: CASSNGRQHYEQYF
V gene: TRBV27; J gene: TRBJ1-6; clone size: -; CDR3 protein: CASSFGTGINSPLHF
V gene: TRBV5-1; J gene: TRBJ1-1; clone size: few; CDR3 protein: CASSFIQGGNTEAFF
V gene: TRBV19; J gene: TRBJ1-6; clone size: -; CDR3 protein: CASSPGTGHSPLHF
V gene: TRBV6-6; J gene: TRBJ1-2; clone size: -; CDR3 protein: CASSLDRRANYGYTF
V gene: TRBV7-9; J gene: TRBJ1-4; clone size: -; CDR3 protein: CASSPRGPTNEKLFF
V gene: TRBV15; J gene: TRBJ2-2; clone size: -; CDR3 protein: CATSARQGWTGELFF